The clone carrying this T cell receptor (beta chain) was counted ten times or more. The antigen remains undetermined. The data stem from a study of spatial heterogeneity in lung cancer. General study findings and limits: The study found that expanded intratumoral alpha and beta TCR counts tracked tumor mutation counts.

The time point was: sample taken at primary tumor resection. Per germline, CDR1 SGHTA and CDR2 FQGTGA. V was pared by 5 bases and J by 3 bases, with 8 bases between. The CDR3 loop spans 13 amino acids. Every individual TCR cDNA molecule carried its own unique molecular identifier, which allowed correction of PCR and sequencing errors. One entry per CDR3 protein, called by TCRdb with MiXCR from the 5' RACE reads. The repertoire holds approximately 18,000 distinct CDR3 sequences, with about 6% as singletons. The chain recombines TRBV7-3 with TRBJ1-5; D gene uncertain. The clonotype comes from a female donor with early-stage non-small cell lung cancer. The material sequenced was lung tumor tissue, taken at surgery. The CDR3 spells CASSSGANQPQHF. CDR3 sequence (DNA): TGTGCCAGCAGCAGCGGCGCCAATCAGCCCCAGCATTTT.